This T cell receptor (beta chain) was sequenced during a study of STAT5B mutations in CD4+ large granular lymphocyte leukemia. Here immunoSEQ multiplex PCR was the method, and the copy in TCRdb shows in-frame clones only, minus some. The sample has around 34,000 clones, approximately 85% seen once. V lost 0 bases and J lost 0; bases outside the gene matches: 6. Germline assignment: CDR1 GTSNPN and CDR2 SVGIG (reference sequence). The CDR3 spans 18 residues. The clonotype comes from a human donor in good health. The rearrangement links TRBV30 to TRBJ1-6, with 9 positions matching TRBD1. Sequencing used CD4+ T cells from blood buffy coats. The DNA for the CDR3 is TGTGCCTGGAGTGTCTCGACAGGGGGGGTCTCCTATAATTCACCCCTCCACTTT. Amino acids: CAWSVSTGGVSYNSPLHF.